This T cell receptor beta chain comes out of a study of T cell responses to AZD1222 COVID-19 vaccine. Study-wide background: Samples with a second dose at about 4 or about 12 weeks were pooled together. Study outcomes and limitations: Donors, mostly white British, included more females; clonal diversity was possibly underestimated.

The germline V and J ends were trimmed by 6 bases and 4 bases, with 15 bases remaining between them. CDR1 is SNHLY, CDR2 FYNNEI, per germline. The CDR3 length is 14 residues. The method was immunoSEQ multiplex PCR; TCRdb's version includes in-frame clones alone and lacks a portion of them. Among tens of thousands of clones listed, roughly nine tenths were seen once. Details on this clone: Its matching antigen is unknown.

This material consisted of peripheral blood, taken on day 0 of AZD1222 vaccination. V and J are TRBV2 and TRBJ1-1; D possibly corresponds to TRBD1 (6 bases). This receptor was obtained from an adult in good health. CDR3 amino acids: CASSLEIGGTEAFF. The CDR3, as DNA: TGTGCCAGCAGCCTAGAAATAGGGGGCACTGAAGCTTTCTTT.